The rows below give T cell receptor beta chains drawn from one sample of a study of cytomegalovirus exposure and HLA in healthy donors. Profiled with immunoSEQ multiplex PCR; TCRdb holds only in-frame clones, not every one. The sample lists roughly 68,000 clones, roughly 95% occurring once. What was sequenced was PBMCs. Source of these receptors: a young woman in good health and CMV-seropositive. The CDR3 runs from the conserved cysteine through the conserved F or W. The D gene is left open where the match is weak. A clone size is listed for some rows: how often the clone was seen (once, few, many), or a class if it is expanded.

clone_size,cdr3_length,j_call,v_call,d_call,cdr3_aa,cdr3_nt
NA,17,TRBJ1-2,TRBV5-4,TRBD1,CASSLATGTGANYGYTF,TGTGCCAGCAGCTTGGCCACCGGGACAGGGGCCAACTATGGCTACACCTTC
NA,20,TRBJ1-4,TRBV21-1,NA,CASSRKTGTRPAATNEKLFF,TGTGCCAGCAGCAGAAAAACCGGGACAAGGCCCGCTGCAACTAATGAAAAACTGTTTTTT
NA,15,TRBJ2-6,TRBV11-1,NA,CASSFRLSGANVLTF,TGTGCCAGCAGCTTCCGTCTCTCTGGGGCCAACGTCCTGACTTTC
NA,15,TRBJ2-7,TRBV11-2,TRBD1,CASSLGTGGFYEQYF,TGTGCCAGCAGCTTAGGGACAGGGGGCTTTTACGAGCAGTACTTC
NA,15,TRBJ1-1,TRBV6-5,NA,CASSYSGGGNTEAFF,TGTGCCAGCAGTTACTCGGGAGGCGGGAACACTGAAGCTTTCTTT
NA,15,TRBJ1-2,TRBV15,NA,CATSRAPESRYGYTF,TGTGCCACCAGCAGAGCGCCGGAGAGTCGCTATGGCTACACCTTC
NA,17,TRBJ2-1,TRBV7-3,TRBD2,CASSPIRRGSGYNEQFF,TGTGCCAGCAGCCCAATCAGGCGGGGGTCGGGTTACAATGAGCAGTTCTTC
NA,16,TRBJ2-1,TRBV15,TRBD1,CATSRDPGGSYNEQFF,TGTGCCACCAGCAGAGACCCAGGGGGCTCCTACAATGAGCAGTTCTTC
NA,13,TRBJ1-1,TRBV11-3,TRBD1,CASSGRGRTEAFF,TGTGCCAGCAGTGGCAGGGGGCGGACTGAAGCTTTCTTT
NA,13,TRBJ2-7,TRBV6-5,TRBD2,CASRQAGIYEQYF,TGTGCCAGCAGACAAGCGGGAATTTACGAGCAGTACTTC
NA,17,TRBJ2-6,TRBV19,NA,CASSMLGAGSGANVLTF,TGTGCCAGTAGTATGCTGGGGGCGGGCTCTGGGGCCAACGTCCTGACTTTC
NA,13,TRBJ2-7,TRBV30,TRBD1,CAWRRTGIKEQYF,TGTGCCTGGAGGCGGACAGGGATAAAAGAGCAGTACTTC
NA,12,TRBJ1-2,TRBV28,NA,CASSLRGLGYTF,TGTGCCAGCAGTTTAAGAGGGCTCGGCTACACCTTC
NA,15,TRBJ1-1,TRBV28,TRBD1,CASSLNYRGRTEAFF,TGTGCCAGCAGTTTGAACTACAGGGGGAGGACTGAAGCTTTCTTT
NA,14,TRBJ1-4,TRBV7-2,NA,CASSSQGGNEKLFF,TGTGCCAGCAGCTCGCAGGGCGGCAATGAAAAACTGTTTTTT
NA,14,TRBJ1-1,TRBV11-3,NA,CASSPGDSSTEAFF,TGTGCCAGCAGCCCGGGCGACAGTTCAACTGAAGCTTTCTTT
once,16,TRBJ2-7,TRBV28,NA,CASSLVQWGQDYEQYF,TGTGCCAGCAGTTTAGTTCAGTGGGGACAAGACTACGAGCAGTACTTC
NA,14,TRBJ2-1,TRBV7-9,NA,CASSLTSSYNEQFF,TGTGCCAGCAGCTTAACTAGCTCCTACAATGAGCAGTTCTTC
NA,16,TRBJ2-2,TRBV7-2,TRBD1,CASSRRQGAETGELFF,TGTGCCAGCAGCCGCCGACAGGGGGCAGAGACCGGGGAGCTGTTTTTT
NA,13,TRBJ2-2,TRBV28,NA,CASSLDAGGELFF,TGTGCCAGCAGTTTAGATGCGGGCGGGGAGCTGTTTTTT
NA,13,TRBJ1-5,TRBV12-5,NA,CASGPARNQPQHF,TGTGCTAGTGGTCCAGCTAGAAATCAGCCCCAGCATTTT
NA,12,TRBJ1-4,TRBV10-1,TRBD1,CASTGGLGKLFF,TGCGCCAGTACAGGGGGGCTGGGGAAACTGTTTTTT
NA,15,TRBJ2-3,TRBV30,TRBD2,CAWSVSGRVSDTQYF,TGTGCCTGGAGTGTTAGCGGGAGGGTCTCAGATACGCAGTATTTT
once,14,TRBJ2-7,TRBV7-9,NA,CASSYLGGGYEQYF,TGTGCCAGCAGCTACCTTGGAGGAGGCTACGAGCAGTACTTC
NA,13,TRBJ2-1,TRBV6-5,NA,CASGTRVYNEQFF,TGTGCCAGCGGGACAAGGGTCTACAATGAGCAGTTCTTC
few,12,TRBJ2-7,TRBV25-1,NA,CASSSQGVEQYF,TGTGCCAGCAGTTCACAGGGAGTCGAGCAGTACTTC
NA,17,TRBJ2-7,TRBV18,TRBD1,CASSLTSDRGPHYEQYF,TGTGCCAGCTCACTCACCTCGGACAGGGGCCCCCACTACGAGCAGTACTTC
NA,14,TRBJ2-3,TRBV6-6,NA,CASSYGRRADTQYF,TGTGCCAGCAGTTACGGCCGCAGGGCAGATACGCAGTATTTT
NA,15,TRBJ2-5,TRBV28,NA,CASSFLRETQETQYF,TGTGCCAGCAGTTTTCTTCGGGAAACTCAAGAGACCCAGTACTTC
NA,15,TRBJ2-7,TRBV6-6,NA,CASSSSGGNQYEQYF,TGTGCCAGCAGTTCTTCAGGAGGGAACCAGTACGAGCAGTACTTC
NA,12,TRBJ1-2,TRBV28,NA,CAIQRAYYGYTF,TGTGCCATCCAGAGGGCTTACTATGGCTACACCTTC
once,17,TRBJ2-3,TRBV5-4,NA,CASSLVTGIPGTDTQYF,TGTGCCAGCAGCTTGGTAACAGGGATTCCCGGCACAGATACGCAGTATTTT
NA,20,TRBJ2-5,TRBV15,TRBD1,CATSSKMRIPGQRNIETQYF,TGTGCCACCAGCTCCAAGATGAGGATCCCGGGACAGCGCAATATAGAGACCCAGTACTTC
NA,14,TRBJ2-5,TRBV5-4,NA,CASSLVARAETQYF,TGTGCCAGCAGCTTGGTAGCCAGGGCGGAGACCCAGTACTTC
NA,11,TRBJ2-7,TRBV5-6,NA,CASSSTYEQYF,TGTGCCAGCAGCTCCACTTACGAGCAGTACTTC
NA,14,TRBJ2-2,TRBV5-1,TRBD2,CASRRDSGTGELFF,TGCGCCAGCCGCCGGGATAGCGGGACCGGGGAGCTGTTTTTT
NA,13,TRBJ2-1,TRBV7-3,NA,CASRSQVVDEQFF,TGTGCCAGCAGGAGCCAAGTGGTCGATGAGCAGTTCTTC
NA,16,TRBJ2-7,TRBV2,TRBD2,CASSDPRAGVSNEQYF,TGTGCCAGCAGTGATCCTCGAGCGGGAGTCTCCAACGAGCAGTACTTC
once,15,TRBJ1-5,TRBV4-1,NA,CASSQGGWSNQPQHF,TGCGCCAGCAGCCAGGGGGGTTGGAGCAATCAGCCCCAGCATTTT
NA,19,TRBJ1-5,TRBV27,NA,CASSLSRGRNWGSNQPQHF,TGTGCCAGCAGTTTAAGTAGAGGGCGTAATTGGGGTAGCAATCAGCCCCAGCATTTT
NA,15,TRBJ1-2,TRBV14,TRBD1,CASSQVSDRGYGYTF,TGTGCCAGCAGCCAAGTTTCGGACAGGGGCTATGGCTACACCTTC
NA,13,TRBJ2-2,TRBV9,NA,CASGTPNTGELFF,TGTGCCAGCGGGACACCAAACACCGGGGAGCTGTTTTTT